A selection of T cell receptor beta chains follows, all from one sample in a study of human T cells and chemical hapten exposure. One entry per CDR3 protein results from TCRdb running MiXCR on the RACE reads. In the table there are some 200,000 distinct CDR3 sequences, under 35% of which are singletons. The starting material was whole blood, obtained in connection with sensitization to the hapten diphenylcyclopropenone (DPC). The source is a woman in her thirties with alopecia areata. Some clones in this sample may be carry-over from other donors' samples. The CDR3 runs from the conserved cysteine through the conserved F or W. The order of the fields is clone size, J gene, V gene, D gene, CDR3 protein, CDR3 DNA. The D gene is left open where the match is weak. Clone size is not always given. Where it is, it says once, few, many or a class for expanded clones.

size: few
J: TRBJ2-7
V: TRBV20-1
D: .
CDR3: CSVKGSYEQYF
DNA: TGCAGTGTTAAGGGGAGTTACGAGCAGTACTTC

size: few
J: TRBJ1-1
V: TRBV7-2
D: .
CDR3: CASSLGINAANTEAFF
DNA: TGTGCCAGCAGCTTAGGTATCAACGCCGCGAACACTGAAGCTTTCTTT

size: .
J: TRBJ1-5
V: TRBV4-1
D: TRBD1
CDR3: CASSQDEGGDSGVCDQPQHF
DNA: TGCGCCAGCAGCCAAGATGAAGGGGGGGACAGCGGGGTTTGCGATCAGCCCCAGCATTTT

size: .
J: TRBJ2-7
V: TRBV20-1
D: TRBD1
CDR3: CSARRTGVLYEQYF
DNA: TGCAGTGCTAGAAGGACAGGAGTCCTATACGAGCAGTACTTC

size: .
J: TRBJ1-5
V: TRBV4-1
D: .
CDR3: CASSQVQAPINQPQHF
DNA: TGCGCCAGCAGCCAAGTCCAGGCACCGATCAATCAGCCCCAGCATTTT

size: many
J: TRBJ2-3
V: TRBV28
D: TRBD2
CDR3: CASSATSREAGETDTQYF
DNA: TGTGCCAGCAGCGCGACCTCCCGGGAGGCGGGAGAGACAGATACGCAGTATTTT

size: .
J: TRBJ2-7
V: TRBV5-1
D: .
CDR3: CASSLDPGVSYEQYF
DNA: TGCGCCAGCAGCTTGGATCCGGGGGTATCCTACGAGCAGTACTTC

size: medium-sized
J: TRBJ2-3
V: TRBV12-3/TRBV12-4
D: TRBD2
CDR3: CASSLTSVMADTQYF
DNA: TGTGCCAGCAGTTTAACTAGCGTTATGGCAGATACGCAGTATTTT

size: many
J: TRBJ2-3
V: TRBV4-1
D: TRBD2
CDR3: CASSPGTSGSVDTQYF
DNA: TGCGCCAGCAGCCCCGGGACTAGCGGGAGTGTTGATACGCAGTATTTT

size: few
J: TRBJ1-1
V: TRBV4-3
D: .
CDR3: CASSQDSQGNTEAFF
DNA: TGCGCCAGCAGCCAAGATAGTCAGGGGAACACTGAAGCTTTCTTT

size: .
J: TRBJ1-2
V: TRBV9
D: .
CDR3: CASSGGLGYTF
DNA: TGTGCCAGCAGCGGGGGCTTAGGCTACACCTTC

size: .
J: TRBJ1-4
V: TRBV27
D: .
CDR3: CASSSTAGREKLFF
DNA: TGTGCCAGCAGTTCGACAGCCGGGCGCGAAAAACTGTTTTTT

size: .
J: TRBJ1-6
V: TRBV2
D: .
CDR3: CASKDRSLNNSPLHF
DNA: TGTGCCAGCAAGGACCGATCACTTAATAATTCACCCCTCCACTTT

size: .
J: TRBJ2-1
V: TRBV29-1
D: TRBD2
CDR3: CSADGLAGILYEQFF
DNA: TGCAGCGCAGACGGGCTAGCGGGAATACTATATGAGCAGTTCTTC

size: few
J: TRBJ2-7
V: TRBV27
D: .
CDR3: CASSPNGFEQYF
DNA: TGTGCCAGCAGTCCCAACGGGTTCGAGCAGTACTTC